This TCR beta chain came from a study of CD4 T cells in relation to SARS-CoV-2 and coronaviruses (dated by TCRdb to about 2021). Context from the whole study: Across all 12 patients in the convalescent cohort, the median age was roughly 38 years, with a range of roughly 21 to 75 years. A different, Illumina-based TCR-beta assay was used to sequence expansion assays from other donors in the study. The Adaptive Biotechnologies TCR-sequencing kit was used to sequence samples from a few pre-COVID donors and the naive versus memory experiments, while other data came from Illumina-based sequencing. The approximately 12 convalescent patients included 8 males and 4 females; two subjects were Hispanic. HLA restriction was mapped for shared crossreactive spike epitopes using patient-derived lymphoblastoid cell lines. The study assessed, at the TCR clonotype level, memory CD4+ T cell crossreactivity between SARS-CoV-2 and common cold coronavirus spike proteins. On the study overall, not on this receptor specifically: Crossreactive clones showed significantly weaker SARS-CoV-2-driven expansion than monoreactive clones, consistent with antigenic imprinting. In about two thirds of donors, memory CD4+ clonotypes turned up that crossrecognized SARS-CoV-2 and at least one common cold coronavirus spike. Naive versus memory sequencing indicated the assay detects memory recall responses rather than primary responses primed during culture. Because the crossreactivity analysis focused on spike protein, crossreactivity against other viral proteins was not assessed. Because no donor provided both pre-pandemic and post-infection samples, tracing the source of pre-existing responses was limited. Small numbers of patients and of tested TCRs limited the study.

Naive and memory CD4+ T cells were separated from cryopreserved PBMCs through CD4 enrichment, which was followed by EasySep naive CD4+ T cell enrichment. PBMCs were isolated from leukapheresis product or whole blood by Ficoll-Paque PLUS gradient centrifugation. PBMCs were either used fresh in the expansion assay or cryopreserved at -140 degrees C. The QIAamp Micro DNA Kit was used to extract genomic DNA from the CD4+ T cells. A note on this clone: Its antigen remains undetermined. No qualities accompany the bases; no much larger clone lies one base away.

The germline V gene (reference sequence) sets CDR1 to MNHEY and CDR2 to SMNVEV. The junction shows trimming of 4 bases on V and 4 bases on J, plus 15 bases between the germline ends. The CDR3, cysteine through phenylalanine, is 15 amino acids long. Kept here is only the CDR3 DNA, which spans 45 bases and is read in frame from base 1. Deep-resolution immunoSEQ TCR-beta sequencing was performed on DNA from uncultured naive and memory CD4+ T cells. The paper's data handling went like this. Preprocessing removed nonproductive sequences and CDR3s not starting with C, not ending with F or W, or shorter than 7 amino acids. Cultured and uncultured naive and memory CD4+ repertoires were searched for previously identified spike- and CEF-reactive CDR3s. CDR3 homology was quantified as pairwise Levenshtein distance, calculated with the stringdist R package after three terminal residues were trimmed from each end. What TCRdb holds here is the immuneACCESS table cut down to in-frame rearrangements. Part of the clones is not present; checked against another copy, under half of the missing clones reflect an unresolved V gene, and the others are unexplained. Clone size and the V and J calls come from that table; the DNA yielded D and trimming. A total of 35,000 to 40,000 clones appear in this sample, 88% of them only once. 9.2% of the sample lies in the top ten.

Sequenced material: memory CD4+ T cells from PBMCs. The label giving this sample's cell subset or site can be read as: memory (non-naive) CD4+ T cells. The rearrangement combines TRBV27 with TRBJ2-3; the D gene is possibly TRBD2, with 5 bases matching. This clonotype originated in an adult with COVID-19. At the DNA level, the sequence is TGTGCCAGCAGTTCCGATAGAGGGTGGGCAGATACGCAGTATTTT. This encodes CASSSDRGWADTQYF.